This T cell receptor beta chain was documented in a study of T cell clones after liver transplantation. The V and J ends lost 0 bases and 5 bases respectively, with 13 bases between them. Germline-derived CDR1 and CDR2 are SGHVS and FQNEAQ. The CDR3 has 15 amino acids. Only in-frame clones appear in the TCRdb table, and some are missing; sequencing was by immunoSEQ multiplex PCR. The data show some 70,000 clones, under 90% seen once. This specimen consisted of CD4+ T cells from blood, obtained before liver transplant. The chain has TRBV7-8 and TRBJ2-5; the D gene is possibly TRBD2 (6 bases). This TCR derives from a human donor who received a liver transplant. The CDR3 sequence: CASSLAEGESETQYF. The DNA of the CDR3 is TGTGCCAGCAGCTTAGCGGAGGGTGAATCGGAGACCCAGTACTTC.